A selection of T cell receptor beta chains follows, all from one sample in a study of T cell changes during pregnancy in multiple sclerosis. The table came from immunoSEQ multiplex PCR; TCRdb's copy has only in-frame clones and leaves some out. Among roughly 56,000 clones, about 90% were seen once, and the ten largest hold almost 0.5%. The source material was CD4+ T cells from peripheral blood mononuclear cells, sampled after pregnancy. The receptor source for this set is a female donor in good health, enrolled as a control in a pregnancy study. The CDR3 runs from the conserved cysteine through the conserved F or W. The D gene is left open where the match is weak. Some rows have no size entry. The others give once, few or many, or a class for an expanded clone.

j_call: TRBJ2-2
d_call: TRBD1
clone_size: NA
v_call: TRBV5-4
cdr3_nt: TGTGCCAGCAGCTTGGGGGCTACCGGGACAGGGGCCACCGGGGAGCTGTTTTTT
cdr3_aa: CASSLGATGTGATGELFF

j_call: TRBJ1-3
d_call: TRBD1
clone_size: few
v_call: TRBV6-5
cdr3_nt: TGTGCCAGCAGTTACCGGACAGGGGGCACTGGAAACACCATATATTTT
cdr3_aa: CASSYRTGGTGNTIYF

j_call: TRBJ1-3
d_call: NA
clone_size: few
v_call: TRBV30
cdr3_nt: TGTGCCTGGAGGAACGGGGGGGGAAACACCATATATTTT
cdr3_aa: CAWRNGGGNTIYF

j_call: TRBJ2-4
d_call: TRBD1
clone_size: NA
v_call: TRBV15
cdr3_nt: TGTGCCACCAGCAGCCGGGACAGGGATATCAAAAACATTCAGTACTTC
cdr3_aa: CATSSRDRDIKNIQYF

j_call: TRBJ2-4
d_call: NA
clone_size: NA
v_call: TRBV1
cdr3_nt: TGCACCAGCAGGAGCCTTGGCAAAAACATTCAGTACTTC
cdr3_aa: CTSRSLGKNIQYF

j_call: TRBJ1-6
d_call: TRBD1
clone_size: NA
v_call: TRBV11-1
cdr3_nt: TGTGCCAGCAGCAAGACAGGGAGAGGTTCACCCCTCCACTTT
cdr3_aa: CASSKTGRGSPLHF

j_call: TRBJ2-7
d_call: NA
clone_size: NA
v_call: TRBV7-2
cdr3_nt: TGTGCCAGCAGCCGGGACTGGAGCTCCTACGAGCAGTACTTC
cdr3_aa: CASSRDWSSYEQYF

j_call: TRBJ2-1
d_call: NA
clone_size: NA
v_call: TRBV19
cdr3_nt: TGTGCCAGTAGTATTTCCAGAAACAATGAGCAGTTCTTC
cdr3_aa: CASSISRNNEQFF

j_call: TRBJ2-7
d_call: TRBD2
clone_size: NA
v_call: TRBV6-5
cdr3_nt: TGTGCCAGCAGTTACGGACTAGCGGGGTCCTACGAGCAGTACTTC
cdr3_aa: CASSYGLAGSYEQYF

j_call: TRBJ2-1
d_call: TRBD2
clone_size: NA
v_call: TRBV11-3
cdr3_nt: TGTGCCAGCAGCTTAGGTCTTCGGCTAGCGGGAGCCAATGAGCAGTTCTTC
cdr3_aa: CASSLGLRLAGANEQFF

j_call: TRBJ1-1
d_call: TRBD1
clone_size: once
v_call: TRBV5-4
cdr3_nt: TGTGCCAGCAGTTTAGGACAGGGAGGGTTGAACACTGAAGCTTTCTTT
cdr3_aa: CASSLGQGGLNTEAFF

j_call: TRBJ1-6
d_call: NA
clone_size: NA
v_call: TRBV7-9
cdr3_nt: TGTGCCAGCAGCTTTACTCGGAATTCACCCCTCCACTTT
cdr3_aa: CASSFTRNSPLHF

j_call: TRBJ2-1
d_call: TRBD2
clone_size: NA
v_call: TRBV7-3
cdr3_nt: TGTGCCAGCAGCCCCGGGGCTAGCGGGGGTAGTGAGCAGTTCTTC
cdr3_aa: CASSPGASGGSEQFF

j_call: TRBJ2-4
d_call: TRBD2
clone_size: once
v_call: TRBV5-1
cdr3_nt: TGCGCCAGCAGCTCCGTACGGGGGGGCCCGAGAAACATTCAGTACTTC
cdr3_aa: CASSSVRGGPRNIQYF

j_call: TRBJ2-3
d_call: TRBD2
clone_size: NA
v_call: TRBV25-1
cdr3_nt: TGTGCCAGCAGTGAATTGAGTGGCGGGGGTGCGGCAGATACGCAGTATTTT
cdr3_aa: CASSELSGGGAADTQYF

j_call: TRBJ2-3
d_call: TRBD2
clone_size: NA
v_call: TRBV11-3
cdr3_nt: TGTGCCAGCAGCTTAGGCGGGGGGGCCACAGATACGCAGTATTTT
cdr3_aa: CASSLGGGATDTQYF

j_call: TRBJ1-1
d_call: NA
clone_size: NA
v_call: TRBV5-1
cdr3_nt: TGCGCCAGCAGCTTGACGGGAGGGGACACTGAAGCTTTCTTT
cdr3_aa: CASSLTGGDTEAFF

j_call: TRBJ1-2
d_call: NA
clone_size: NA
v_call: TRBV7-9
cdr3_nt: TGTGCCAGCAGCCAGATGGGCGAGCTGATTTATGGCTACACCTTC
cdr3_aa: CASSQMGELIYGYTF

j_call: TRBJ2-3
d_call: TRBD1
clone_size: NA
v_call: TRBV5-4
cdr3_nt: TGTGCCAGCAGCTTTTACAGGGGCTCTAGCACAGATACGCAGTATTTT
cdr3_aa: CASSFYRGSSTDTQYF

j_call: TRBJ1-6
d_call: NA
clone_size: NA
v_call: TRBV25-1
cdr3_nt: TGTGCCAGCAGTGGGGGGCCTGGGTCACCCCTCCACTTT
cdr3_aa: CASSGGPGSPLHF

j_call: TRBJ1-3
d_call: NA
clone_size: NA
v_call: TRBV7-6
cdr3_nt: TGTGCCAGCAGCCCAGGCAGGAACTCTGGAAACACCATATATTTT
cdr3_aa: CASSPGRNSGNTIYF

j_call: TRBJ1-6
d_call: NA
clone_size: few
v_call: TRBV2
cdr3_nt: TGTGCCAGCAATCCGGGGAGCTCCTATAATTCACCCCTCCACTTT
cdr3_aa: CASNPGSSYNSPLHF

j_call: TRBJ1-1
d_call: NA
clone_size: few
v_call: TRBV19
cdr3_nt: TGTGCCAGTAGTATAGGCCCCGGGTCGGTTGAAGCTTTCTTT
cdr3_aa: CASSIGPGSVEAFF

j_call: TRBJ1-5
d_call: TRBD1
clone_size: NA
v_call: TRBV12-5
cdr3_nt: TGTGCTAGTGGGCAACAGGGGGGCAATCAGCCCCAGCATTTT
cdr3_aa: CASGQQGGNQPQHF

j_call: TRBJ1-3
d_call: NA
clone_size: NA
v_call: TRBV29-1
cdr3_nt: TGCAGCGTTATTACAGGGTCCTATGGGGGAAACACCATATATTTT
cdr3_aa: CSVITGSYGGNTIYF

j_call: TRBJ1-2
d_call: TRBD1
clone_size: NA
v_call: TRBV9
cdr3_nt: TGTGCCAGCAGCGCCCAGGGACAGGGGTATTATGGCTACACCTTC
cdr3_aa: CASSAQGQGYYGYTF

j_call: TRBJ2-1
d_call: NA
clone_size: NA
v_call: TRBV9
cdr3_nt: TGTGCCAGCAGCGTAGTTGTGCAGCGCGGTGAGCAGTTCTTC
cdr3_aa: CASSVVVQRGEQFF

j_call: TRBJ2-7
d_call: NA
clone_size: NA
v_call: TRBV7-2
cdr3_nt: TGTGCCAGCAGCTTAGCGCGGGACTACGAGCAGTACTTC
cdr3_aa: CASSLARDYEQYF

j_call: TRBJ2-5
d_call: NA
clone_size: NA
v_call: TRBV6-1
cdr3_nt: TGTGCCAGCAGTGAAGCGCCCGCCCCAGGGACCCAGTACTTC
cdr3_aa: CASSEAPAPGTQYF

j_call: TRBJ1-2
d_call: TRBD1
clone_size: NA
v_call: TRBV30
cdr3_nt: TGTGCCTGGAGTATACAGGGGGCGAACTATGACTACACCTTC
cdr3_aa: CAWSIQGANYDYTF

j_call: TRBJ2-3
d_call: NA
clone_size: NA
v_call: TRBV10-3
cdr3_nt: TGTGCCATCAGTGAGTCCTTCACAGATACGCAGTATTTT
cdr3_aa: CAISESFTDTQYF

j_call: TRBJ2-2
d_call: TRBD2
clone_size: few
v_call: TRBV4-2
cdr3_nt: TGTGCCAGCAGCCAAGGGTTCAAGGGAGGGACCGGGGAGCTGTTTTTT
cdr3_aa: CASSQGFKGGTGELFF

j_call: TRBJ2-7
d_call: TRBD2
clone_size: NA
v_call: TRBV6-5
cdr3_nt: TGTGCCAGCAGTAACCAGCGGGGGGACTACGAGCAGTACTTC
cdr3_aa: CASSNQRGDYEQYF

j_call: TRBJ1-2
d_call: TRBD1
clone_size: NA
v_call: TRBV4-1
cdr3_nt: TGCGCCAGCAGCTCCATAACAGGGGGAGCGACTCGCGGCTACACCTTC
cdr3_aa: CASSSITGGATRGYTF

j_call: TRBJ2-6
d_call: NA
clone_size: NA
v_call: TRBV11-3
cdr3_nt: TGTGCCAGCAGCTTCCGCTCTGGGGCCAACGTCCTGACTTTC
cdr3_aa: CASSFRSGANVLTF

j_call: TRBJ1-2
d_call: NA
clone_size: NA
v_call: TRBV7-2
cdr3_nt: TGTGCCAGCAGCCCCCGGGGGGGACTGGGCGGCTACACCTTC
cdr3_aa: CASSPRGGLGGYTF

j_call: TRBJ1-5
d_call: NA
clone_size: once
v_call: TRBV19
cdr3_nt: TGTGCCAGTAGGGGGGAGGGCAATCAGCCCCAGCATTTT
cdr3_aa: CASRGEGNQPQHF

j_call: TRBJ2-7
d_call: TRBD2
clone_size: NA
v_call: TRBV27
cdr3_nt: TGTGCCAGCAGTTCTCACTTACTTACTAGCGGGGCAAACTACGAGCAGTACTTC
cdr3_aa: CASSSHLLTSGANYEQYF

j_call: TRBJ1-2
d_call: NA
clone_size: NA
v_call: TRBV12-2
cdr3_nt: TGTGCAAGTCGCTTAGACTTGCGGGAGAGGAATGGCTACACCTTC
cdr3_aa: CASRLDLRERNGYTF

j_call: TRBJ2-3
d_call: NA
clone_size: NA
v_call: TRBV7-3
cdr3_nt: TGTGCCAGCAGCTTCGATAGAAGCACAGATACGCAGTATTTT
cdr3_aa: CASSFDRSTDTQYF

j_call: TRBJ2-1
d_call: NA
clone_size: few
v_call: TRBV27
cdr3_nt: TGTGCCAGCAGTTCCGGCGGGGTTGGGGGGGCGACCTACAATGAGCAGTTCTTC
cdr3_aa: CASSSGGVGGATYNEQFF

j_call: TRBJ1-1
d_call: NA
clone_size: NA
v_call: TRBV7-3
cdr3_nt: TGTGCCAGCAGCTTTGAGGGGAACACTGAAGCTTTCTTT
cdr3_aa: CASSFEGNTEAFF

j_call: TRBJ1-2
d_call: NA
clone_size: NA
v_call: TRBV5-1
cdr3_nt: TGCGCCAGCACGCCCCCGGGGGGCTATGGCTACACCTTC
cdr3_aa: CASTPPGGYGYTF

j_call: TRBJ2-7
d_call: NA
clone_size: NA
v_call: TRBV21-1
cdr3_nt: TGTGCCCACAGCGGGCCCGGGACTAGCGGGGTGGACCGCTCCTACGAGCAGTACTTC
cdr3_aa: CAHSGPGTSGVDRSYEQYF

j_call: TRBJ1-1
d_call: NA
clone_size: NA
v_call: TRBV6-6
cdr3_nt: TGTGCCAGCAGTTACTCGAGACGGGGTGAGAACACTGAAGCTTTCTTT
cdr3_aa: CASSYSRRGENTEAFF

j_call: TRBJ1-1
d_call: TRBD1
clone_size: NA
v_call: TRBV7-9
cdr3_nt: TGTGCCAGCAGCTCCTCGGGACAGAGGATTTTTGAAGCTTTCTTT
cdr3_aa: CASSSSGQRIFEAFF

j_call: TRBJ1-4
d_call: TRBD1
clone_size: NA
v_call: TRBV7-8
cdr3_nt: TGTGCCAGCAGCTTAAACTACAGGGGGCACGAAAAACTGTTTTTT
cdr3_aa: CASSLNYRGHEKLFF

j_call: TRBJ2-7
d_call: NA
clone_size: NA
v_call: TRBV4-2
cdr3_nt: TGTGCCAGCAGCCAAGATCGTGGGGCGGCGCAGTACTTC
cdr3_aa: CASSQDRGAAQYF

j_call: TRBJ1-1
d_call: NA
clone_size: few
v_call: TRBV19
cdr3_nt: TGTGCCAGTAGTATACTAACAGGCTATAACACTGAAGCTTTCTTT
cdr3_aa: CASSILTGYNTEAFF

j_call: TRBJ1-1
d_call: NA
clone_size: NA
v_call: TRBV28
cdr3_nt: TGTGCCAGCACCCGAGGGGGTTGGTCTTTCTTT
cdr3_aa: CASTRGGWSFF

j_call: TRBJ2-5
d_call: TRBD1
clone_size: NA
v_call: TRBV9
cdr3_nt: TGTGCCAGCAGCGCTCGACAGGGGGGAGAGACCCAGTACTTC
cdr3_aa: CASSARQGGETQYF

j_call: TRBJ2-7
d_call: TRBD2
clone_size: NA
v_call: TRBV15
cdr3_nt: TGTGCCACCAGCAGAGGGTCTAGCGGGGGGGAACAAGAGCAGTACTTC
cdr3_aa: CATSRGSSGGEQEQYF

j_call: TRBJ1-1
d_call: NA
clone_size: NA
v_call: TRBV6-4
cdr3_nt: TGTGCCAGCTCCGAGGGTAGGAACACTGAAGCTTTCTTT
cdr3_aa: CASSEGRNTEAFF

j_call: TRBJ1-5
d_call: NA
clone_size: NA
v_call: TRBV9
cdr3_nt: TGTGCCAGCAGCGTCGCCGGGGACTCGAATCAGCCCCAGCATTTT
cdr3_aa: CASSVAGDSNQPQHF

j_call: TRBJ1-6
d_call: NA
clone_size: NA
v_call: TRBV4-3
cdr3_nt: TGCGCCAGCAGCCAAGATTTGGAGGTTTCACCCCTCCACTTT
cdr3_aa: CASSQDLEVSPLHF

j_call: TRBJ2-7
d_call: NA
clone_size: NA
v_call: TRBV19
cdr3_nt: TGTGCCACCAAAACACAGGTCAGCTCCTACGAGCAGTACTTC
cdr3_aa: CATKTQVSSYEQYF

j_call: TRBJ2-7
d_call: NA
clone_size: NA
v_call: TRBV6-1
cdr3_nt: TGTGCCAGCAGTGAAATGGTGGGGCGGGAGCAGTACTTC
cdr3_aa: CASSEMVGREQYF

j_call: TRBJ2-1
d_call: NA
clone_size: NA
v_call: TRBV6-4
cdr3_nt: TGTGCCAGCAGAGAGGACAGTTCGCCGAACAATGAGCAGTTCTTC
cdr3_aa: CASREDSSPNNEQFF